These 11 T cell receptor beta chains originate from one sample sequenced in a study of blood T cell repertoires in COVID-19. Profiling relied on immunoSEQ multiplex PCR, and the TCRdb table lists in-frame clones only, not all of them. The table has about 180,000 clones, 80% to 90% seen once. The sample was peripheral blood. The receptors stem from a woman of 80 years or more with COVID-19, enrolled during active disease.

This chain connects TRBV6-2 or TRBV6-3 to TRBJ2-5, with D unclear. V was clipped by 4 bases and J by 2 bases, with 2 bases between them. Germline V gene data show CDR1 as MNHEY and CDR2 as SVGEGT. The CDR3 contains 11 residues. DNA for the CDR3: TGTGCCAGCAGTTCTCAAGAGACCCAGTACTTC. Protein: CASSSQETQYF.

This chain links TRBV7-6 with TRBJ1-4; TRBD1 aligns across 10 bases. CDR3 length: 15 residues. The V gene's germline CDR1 is SGHVS and CDR2 FNYEAQ. Trimming took 4 bases from V and 12 from J; bases not matched to a gene: 11. The CDR3 DNA follows: TGTGCCAGCAGCTCACCCGGGGACAGGGGTGGGGAACTGTTTTTT. It specifies CASSSPGDRGGELFF.

This clone appeared many times. The genes are TRBV19 and TRBJ1-1; D is unclear. V shed 6 bases and J shed 0 bases, with 8 bases lying between them. CDR1 and CDR2 from the germline V gene are LNHDA and SQIVND (reference sequence). CDR3 length equals 13 residues. The CDR3 sequence: CASSATLNTEAFF. The CDR3 DNA follows: TGTGCCAGTAGCGCGACACTGAACACTGAAGCTTTCTTT.

The chain recombines TRBV6-2 or TRBV6-3 with TRBJ1-1, with D perhaps matching TRBD1 (5 bases). The CDR3 is 13 amino acids. The V end lost 2 bases, the J end lost 7 bases, and 11 bases lay between the germline ends. The germline gives CDR1 MNHEY, CDR2 SVGEGT. CDR3 region: CASSYGTHFEAFF. DNA for the CDR3: TGTGCCAGCAGTTACGGGACTCACTTTGAAGCTTTCTTT.

This clone occurred a few times. This rearrangement joins TRBV18 to TRBJ1-6; unclear D gene. CDR1 is KGHSH, CDR2 LQKENI, per germline. The CDR3 consists of 14 residues. Trimming left V 3 bases short and J 10 bases short, with 13 bases between. The CDR3 DNA reads as TGTGCCAGCTCACCCCGACATGTTGGATCACCCCTCCACTTT. This codes for CASSPRHVGSPLHF.

This chain links TRBV7-2 with TRBJ1-5; D is unresolved. From germline, CDR1 is SGHTA and CDR2 FQGNSA. Trimming pared 1 base from V and 5 bases from J, leaving 6 bases between. This CDR3 is built from 13 residues. The CDR3 DNA is TGTGCCAGCAGCTTAGGTCGGGATCAGCCCCAGCATTTT. It translates to CASSLGRDQPQHF.

The chain is built from TRBV9 and TRBJ2-7; TRBD1 aligns across 7 bases. J lost 2 bases, V lost 0 bases, and 8 bases had no gene match. Germline assignment: CDR1 SGDLS and CDR2 YYNGEE. There are 16 residues in the CDR3. CDR3 sequence (DNA): TGTGCCAGCAGCGTAGATCCCCAGGACAGGCCCTACGAGCAGTACTTC. It translates to CASSVDPQDRPYEQYF.

The gene calls are TRBV24-1 and TRBJ2-5, with D tentatively TRBD2 (6 bases). Trimming removed 2 bases at V and 4 bases at J, with 10 bases between. CDR3 length: 14 amino acids. CDR1 is KGHDR and CDR2 is SFDVKD in the germline V gene. DNA for the CDR3: TGTGCCACCAGTGATTCCCCCGGGAGAGAGACCCAGTACTTC. Translated, it gives CATSDSPGRETQYF.

This clone was counted a single time. V and J are TRBV10-3 and TRBJ2-7; TRBD1 matches at 7 bases. V shed 3 bases, J shed 0 bases, and the junction held 5 bases outside the gene matches. Germline lookup yields CDR1 ENHRY and CDR2 SYGVKD. The CDR3 is 15 residues long. CDR3 in DNA: TGTGCCATCAGTGATGAGGGGGCAACCTCCTACGAGCAGTACTTC. Translation gives CAISDEGATSYEQYF.

The CDR3 DNA sequence: TGTGCCACCAGCAGAGGAGGGAACACCGGGGAGCTGTTTTTT. It encodes CATSRGGNTGELFF. The chain recombines TRBV15 with TRBJ2-2; D not certain. Looked up from germline, CDR1 is LNHNV and CDR2 is YYDKDF (reference sequence). V lost 1 base to trimming and J lost 1 base, with 4 bases between them. This CDR3 has 14 amino acids.

The rearrangement links TRBV2 to TRBJ1-2; D gene ambiguous. V was shortened by 1 base and J by 1 base, with 7 bases between the two germline ends. Germline assignment: CDR1 SNHLY and CDR2 FYNNEI. The CDR3 runs to 14 residues. This chain's CDR3 is CASSEGRGNYGYTF. The DNA of the CDR3 is TGTGCCAGCAGTGAAGGGCGAGGTAACTATGGCTACACCTTC.